This T cell receptor beta chain emerged from a study of spatial heterogeneity in lung cancer. Overall study: Alpha-chain sequences were detected in numbers that were consistently lower than beta-chain sequences. Overall study findings and caveats: The estimate shows that only about 7% of tumor T cells were covered for alpha and approximately 13% for beta chains. Tumoral mutation counts were tracked by counts of expanded intratumoral alpha and beta TCRs.

Specified time point: sample taken at primary tumor resection. No cells were sorted before sequencing. The whole RNA sequenced was extracted from tumor, nontumor lung or frozen PBMC. V shed 0 bases and J shed 1 base, with 6 bases lying between them. CDR1 and CDR2 from the germline V gene are SGHRS and YFSETQ. The CDR3 loop spans 14 amino acids. This clonotype is categorized as medium-sized. No antigen is known for it. A unique molecular identifier was attached to every TCR cDNA molecule. TCRdb recomputed calls from the 5' RACE reads with MiXCR, one row per CDR3 protein. The repertoire includes roughly 9,000 distinct CDR3 sequences, 5% of them detected once, and roughly an eighth sits in the top ten.

J is TRBJ2-3 and V is TRBV5-1; D gene uncertain. Here the sequenced sample was lung tumor tissue, taken at surgery. This sequence originates from a female donor with early-stage non-small cell lung cancer. CDR3 sequence reads: CASSLERGTDTQYF. The CDR3 region has the DNA TGCGCCAGCAGCTTGGAGCGTGGCACAGATACGCAGTATTTT. Looking up the rest from reference TRBV5-1 and TRBJ2-3 gives the full variable domain: KAGVTQTPRYLIKTRGQQVTLSCSPISGHRSVSWYQQTPGQGLQFLFEYFSETQRNKGNFPGRFSGRQFSNSRSEMNVSTLELGDSALYLCASSLERGTDTQYFGPGTRLTVL.